A single sample is the source of the 16 T cell receptor beta chains below, sequenced in a study of shared clonotypes between healthy human individuals. Terminally differentiated effector memory CD45RA+ cells were excluded by CCR7 positive selection of CD45RO-negative cells. Profiling relied on immunoSEQ multiplex PCR, and the TCRdb table lists in-frame clones only, not all of them. The table includes about 2.1 million clones, about 92% detected once. Sequences were obtained from naive CD8+ T cells from PBMCs. The receptors come from a man aged 18 to 29 in good health. Some clones in this sample may be carry-over from other donors' samples.

The CDR3 sequence: CAERRLADYNEQFF. CDR3 nucleotide sequence: TGTGCCGAAAGGCGGCTAGCGGACTACAATGAGCAGTTCTTC. The rearrangement uses TRBV7-9 and TRBJ2-1, with 7 bases identical to TRBD2. This CDR3 has 14 amino acids. The germline CDR1 and CDR2 sequences are SEHNR and FQNEAQ (reference sequence). V dropped 11 bases and J dropped 3; count of bases not matched to a gene: 10.

Worth noting for this clone: The sample contains more than one DNA sequence encoding this CDR3. This chain connects TRBV27 to TRBJ2-7; 10 bases align to TRBD1. This CDR3 is 15 amino acids long. V was pared by 6 bases and J by 4 bases, with 9 bases of the junction left unmatched. From germline, CDR1 is MNHEY and CDR2 SMNVEV (reference sequence). The CDR3 spells CASSPRGTGVYEQYF. As DNA, the CDR3 is TGTGCCAGCAGCCCTAGGGGGACAGGGGTATACGAGCAGTACTTC.

This chain links TRBV7-2 with TRBJ2-3; 8 nucleotides line up with TRBD2. With V trimmed by 4 bases and J by 2 bases, 8 bases remained unmatched. The CDR3 totals 16 residues. CDR1 is SGHTA, CDR2 FQGNSA, per germline. The CDR3 sequence: CASSSGTSEATDTQYF. The DNA for the CDR3 is TGTGCCAGCAGCTCTGGGACTAGTGAGGCCACAGATACGCAGTATTTT.

The rearrangement links TRBV7-9 to TRBJ2-1; D unresolved. The CDR3 has 16 amino acids. The V and J ends lost 5 bases and 0 bases respectively, with 14 bases between them. Germline V CDR1 and CDR2: SEHNR, FQNEAQ (reference sequence). In nucleotides, the CDR3 is TGTGCCAGCAGCCCTCCCCCTTCTAGCTCCTACAATGAGCAGTTCTTC. Protein: CASSPPPSSSYNEQFF.

The rearrangement uses TRBV29-1 and TRBJ2-5; tentatively, D is TRBD1 or TRBD2 (5 bases each). The J call may be incorrect, as the DNA end agrees better with TRBJ2-7. This CDR3 comprises 14 residues. CDR1 is SQVTM, CDR2 ANQGSEA, per germline. CDR3 loop: CSVGSGTGPYEQYF. For the CDR3, the DNA is TGCAGCGTTGGGTCCGGGACGGGGCCCTACGAGCAGTACTTC.

This sequence joins TRBV9 and TRBJ2-1; D not certain. Germline CDR1 and CDR2: SGDLS and YYNGEE. The CDR3 covers 12 residues. Deletions cut 3 bases from V and 6 bases from J, with 7 bases between. The CDR3 protein is CASSGTSNEQFF. CDR3 bases: TGTGCCAGCAGCGGGACCAGCAATGAGCAGTTCTTC.

V gene TRBV18 combines with J gene TRBJ2-7; 7 nucleotides align to TRBD1. The CDR3 sequence is 14 residues long. V was clipped by 5 bases and J by 3 bases; unmatched bases: 7. Germline CDR1 reads KGHSH; CDR2 reads LQKENI. CDR3 sequence: CASSDGTVGYEQYF. The CDR3 DNA reads TGTGCCAGCTCAGATGGGACAGTAGGCTACGAGCAGTACTTC.

The rearrangement joins TRBV27 to TRBJ2-7; TRBD1 or TRBD2 may be the D gene (6 bases each). This CDR3 is 14 amino acids long. V lost 6 bases and J 0 bases, leaving 12 bases between the germline ends. Germline V CDR1 and CDR2: MNHEY, SMNVEV (reference sequence). The CDR3, as DNA: TGTGCCAGCAGGGTTGGGGGGCGCTCCTACGAGCAGTACTTC. It specifies CASRVGGRSYEQYF.

The chain recombines TRBV7-9 with TRBJ2-7; 10 positions agree with TRBD1. V shed 5 bases, J shed 2 bases, and the junction held 6 bases outside the gene matches. From germline, CDR1 is SEHNR and CDR2 FQNEAQ (reference sequence). CDR3 length: 15 amino acids. The CDR3, as DNA: TGTGCCAGCAGCGTGGGACAGGGGTTAGCCTACGAGCAGTACTTC. Its translation: CASSVGQGLAYEQYF.

The CDR3 region has the DNA TGTGCCAGCAGTTTATTAGGGAAGCTGGACGAGCAGTACTTC. It specifies CASSLLGKLDEQYF. The V gene is TRBV27, the J gene TRBJ2-7; no definite D call. The germline gives CDR1 MNHEY, CDR2 SMNVEV (reference sequence). V lost 1 base and J 5 bases, leaving 12 bases between the germline ends. CDR3 length equals 14 residues.

The chain has TRBV14 and TRBJ1-2, with D uncertain. V was shortened by 1 base and J by 3 bases, with 6 bases between the two germline ends. Germline V lookup: CDR1 SGHDN, CDR2 FVKESK. The CDR3 spans 13 residues. In DNA form, the CDR3 reads TGTGCCAGCAGCCAAGGCGGAGACTATGGCTACACCTTC. Residues: CASSQGGDYGYTF. The entire variable domain, with the rest obtained from reference TRBV14 and TRBJ1-2, is as follows: EAGVTQFPSHSVIEKGQTVTLRCDPISGHDNLYWYRRVMGKEIKFLLHFVKESKQDESGMPNNRFLAERTGGTYSTLKVQPAELEDSGVYFCASSQGGDYGYTFGSGTRLTVV.

This sequence joins TRBV27 and TRBJ2-2, with 8 bases matching TRBD1. The ends lost 3 bases at V and 6 bases at J; junction bases unmatched: 12. The CDR3 totals 17 residues. Germline V gene lookup returns CDR1 MNHEY and CDR2 SMNVEV (reference sequence). The CDR3, as DNA: TGTGCCAGCAGTTTCTACTGGACAGGGCAGGTATCCGGGGAGCTGTTTTTT. Amino acids: CASSFYWTGQVSGELFF.

V gene TRBV28 combines with J gene TRBJ2-7; D might be TRBD1 (6 bases). Germline V gene lookup returns CDR1 MDHEN and CDR2 SYDVKM. Deletions cut 2 bases from V and 4 bases from J, with 9 bases between. The CDR3 spans 13 residues. CDR3 nucleotides: TGTGCCAGCAGTTTAGGACAGAAATACGAGCAGTACTTC. Translation gives CASSLGQKYEQYF.

V usage is TRBV5-1 and J usage is TRBJ2-7; TRBD1 might be the D (6 bases). Germline CDR1 is SGHRS and CDR2 is YFSETQ. There are 15 residues in the CDR3. V was shortened by 4 bases and J by 1 base, with 15 bases between the two germline ends. The CDR3 sequence: CASSLMRQESYEQYF. The DNA of the CDR3 is TGCGCCAGCAGCCTAATGAGACAGGAGTCCTACGAGCAGTACTTC.

This clone was seen a single time. The sample carries other DNA sequences with the same CDR3. The chain joins TRBV27 to TRBJ2-7, with D uncertain. CDR3 length equals 13 residues. V was pared by 8 bases and J by 2 bases, with 13 bases between. Germline V lookup: CDR1 MNHEY, CDR2 SMNVEV (reference sequence). The CDR3 protein is CASSLGSTYEQYF. The DNA for the CDR3 is TGTGCCAGCTCACTTGGATCAACCTACGAGCAGTACTTC.

The genes are TRBV11-2 and TRBJ2-1, with 12 bases aligning to TRBD2. The CDR3 is made up of 18 amino acids. The germline V gene has CDR1 SGHAT and CDR2 FQNNGV. V was clipped by 2 bases and J by 3 bases; unmatched bases: 8. As DNA, the CDR3 is TGTGCCAGCAGCTTACGTCTAGCGGGAGGGTTAAGCTACAATGAGCAGTTCTTC. It specifies CASSLRLAGGLSYNEQFF. Together with reference TRBV11-2 and TRBJ2-1, the CDR3 gives the full variable domain: EAGVAQSPRYKIIEKRQSVAFWCNPISGHATLYWYQQILGQGPKLLIQFQNNGVVDDSQLPKDRFSAERLKGVDSTLKIQPAKLEDSAVYLCASSLRLAGGLSYNEQFFGPGTRLTVL.